The rows below give T cell receptor beta chains drawn from one sample of a study of blood T cell repertoires in COVID-19. TCRdb's copy holds only in-frame clones and misses some; the assay was immunoSEQ multiplex PCR. The data contain under 350,000 clones, under 90% of them singletons. The source material was peripheral blood. These receptors came from a woman in her thirties with COVID-19, enrolled during active disease. Both conserved end residues are part of each CDR3. The D gene is left open where the match is weak. Size is stated for part of the rows, as once, few or many counts, or as a class when the clone is expanded.

.	TRBJ2-5	TRBD2	TRBV6-6	CASSYGGGSQETQYF	TGTGCCAGCAGTTACGGCGGGGGAAGTCAAGAGACCCAGTACTTC
.	TRBJ1-1	TRBD1	TRBV7-2	CASSSGQYMNTEAFF	TGTGCCAGCAGCTCGGGACAGTACATGAACACTGAAGCTTTCTTT
many	TRBJ2-1	.	TRBV6-2/TRBV6-3	CASSYASEGAYNEQFF	TGTGCCAGCAGTTACGCTTCAGAGGGGGCCTACAATGAGCAGTTCTTC
.	TRBJ2-2	TRBD1	TRBV20-1	CSASQGANTGELFF	TGCAGTGCTAGTCAGGGGGCGAACACCGGGGAGCTGTTTTTT
.	TRBJ1-6	.	TRBV3-1/TRBV3-2	CASSQEYSTNSPLHF	TGTGCCAGCAGCCAAGAGTACAGTACCAATTCACCCCTCCACTTT
.	TRBJ1-4	.	TRBV23-1	CASSQCGPPFHRRTNEKLFF	TGCGCCAGCAGTCAATGCGGGCCACCGTTCCACCGGCGAACTAATGAAAAACTGTTTTTT
.	TRBJ2-2	TRBD1	TRBV10-3	CAITRDRDTGELFF	TGTGCCATCACTCGGGACAGGGACACCGGGGAGCTGTTTTTT
.	TRBJ2-1	TRBD2	TRBV6-5	CASSYGLAAHNEQFF	TGTGCCAGCAGTTACGGACTAGCGGCGCACAATGAGCAGTTCTTC
.	TRBJ1-5	TRBD1	TRBV6-2/TRBV6-3	CASSPGTGGGGQPQHF	TGTGCCAGCAGCCCCGGGACAGGGGGCGGGGGTCAGCCCCAGCATTTT
once	TRBJ1-5	.	TRBV6-5	CASSYLPQGPQHF	TGTGCCAGCAGTTACTTACCCCAGGGGCCCCAGCATTTT